This TCR beta chain was profiled in a study of T cell responses to AZD1222 COVID-19 vaccine (dated by TCRdb to the early 2020s). For context, the study as a whole: AZD1222 recipients whose second dose came at about 4 weeks and those whose second dose came at about 12 weeks were combined into one group, since spike-specific TCR depth and breadth did not differ between the two schedules. Trial participants were enrolled by age into subgroups of 18-55, 56-69 and 70-plus years, and around 150, 29 and 61 TCR-sequenced participants, respectively, were included in these subgroups. TCR sequencing covered some 250 trial participants: 200 to 220 given two doses of AZD1222 and 26 given two doses of MenACWY control vaccine.

Comments on this clone: What antigen it recognizes has not been identified. No clone much larger than this one lies a single base away; base qualities are absent.

The time point label on this specimen signifies: baseline before first vaccination. The vaccinee samples were drawn from two UK trials, COV001 and COV002, one of which was a single-blind randomized controlled phase 2/3 trial testing AZD1222 (ChAdOx1 nCoV-19) in healthy adults. For TCRbeta chain sequencing, PBMC samples were collected from trial participants at day 0 and at day 28 after the second dose. The CDR3 measures 16 amino acids from cysteine to phenylalanine. Just the 48-base CDR3 DNA is kept, in frame starting at base 1. The germline V gene specifies LGHNT as CDR1 and FRNRAP as CDR2. V is cut by 0 bases and J by 4 bases, and the space between the germline ends is 15 bases. The CDR3 regions of human TCRbeta chains were subjected to immunosequencing. In the source study's methods: Repertoire TCRs were checked for matches against a reference library of SARS-CoV-2-specific TCRs that had been generated using the MIRA antigen-specificity platform. Breadth was defined as the fraction of unique TCRs that were SARS-CoV-2-associated. Depth was defined as the fraction of total T cells that were SARS-CoV-2-associated. Each spike-specific TCR was assigned to its reactive spike region and to a CD4 or CD8 class using the MIRA data. Log10-transformed breadth and depth values were compared by one-way ANOVA with Sidak's multiple comparisons tests. TCRdb took over this immuneACCESS table, retaining in-frame rearrangements with V and J assigned. Such tables are incomplete; in checked studies, under half of the missing clones stem from an unresolved V gene, and the remainder is unexplained. That table gives V, J and clone size, and the DNA gave D and trimming. In this sample the table shows fewer than 150,000 clones, approximately 85% of which occur a single time. The ten largest clones add up to 5% to 7% of the sample.

Results and caveats for the whole study, not just this receptor: Reportedly, close to half of the unique spike-specific TCRs recognized epitopes lying outside the regions that are mutated in the B.1.351 and B.1.1.7 variants. Because no samples from the day 14 peak response were available, repertoires could be characterized only after the peak T cell response. Conclusions about previously exposed vaccinees were limited because only six AZD1222 recipients were SARS-CoV-2 seropositive at baseline. The whole spike protein was spanned by vaccine-associated CD4 TCRs, and dominant responses were seen in regions 160-218 and 743-854. The 56-69-year group was small, and its depth increase did not reach significance, likely because of low power. Participants were mostly white British and included more females than males, and it was suggested by the authors that clonal diversity may have been underestimated. After two AZD1222 doses, both the breadth and the depth of spike-specific TCRs were significantly higher than at day 0 and than in MenACWY recipients.

Recombination connected TRBV12-5 to TRBJ1-2, with TRBD1 perhaps the D gene, on 6 matching bases. The TCR comes from an adult in good health. The sequenced sample was peripheral blood, obtained on day 0 of AZD1222 vaccination. The DNA is TGTGCTAGTGGTTTGGTAGGGGGACAAGCTCTCTATGGCTACACCTTC. It codes for CASGLVGGQALYGYTF. Reference TRBV12-5 and TRBJ1-2 proteins supply the regions before and after the CDR3; the full variable domain is: DARVTQTPRHKVTEMGQEVTMRCQPILGHNTVFWYRQTMMQGLELLAYFRNRAPLDDSGMPKDRFSAEMPDATLATLKIQPSEPRDSAVYFCASGLVGGQALYGYTFGSGTRLTVV.